This TCR beta chain was sequenced for a study of shared clonotypes between healthy human individuals. Libraries were prepared by immunoSEQ multiplex PCR; TCRdb keeps only in-frame clonotypes and omits some of them. The table records 660,000 or so clones, 95% to 96% of them present only once. Losses at the gene ends were 0 bases for V and 4 bases for J; bases not matched to a gene: 8. CDR1 and CDR2 from the germline V gene are ENHRY and SYGVKD. The CDR3 runs to 16 residues. Naive CD8 cells lacked CD45RO and underwent positive selection for CCR7, leaving out terminally differentiated effector memory CD45RA+ cells.

Sequenced material: naive CD8+ T cells sorted from blood. The source is a woman in her 30s in good health. The chain recombines TRBV10-3 with TRBJ2-5; 7 bases match TRBD1. This CDR3 reads CAISESKRGLGETQYF. The CDR3 coding sequence is TGTGCCATCAGTGAGTCTAAGAGGGGGCTCGGAGAGACCCAGTACTTC.